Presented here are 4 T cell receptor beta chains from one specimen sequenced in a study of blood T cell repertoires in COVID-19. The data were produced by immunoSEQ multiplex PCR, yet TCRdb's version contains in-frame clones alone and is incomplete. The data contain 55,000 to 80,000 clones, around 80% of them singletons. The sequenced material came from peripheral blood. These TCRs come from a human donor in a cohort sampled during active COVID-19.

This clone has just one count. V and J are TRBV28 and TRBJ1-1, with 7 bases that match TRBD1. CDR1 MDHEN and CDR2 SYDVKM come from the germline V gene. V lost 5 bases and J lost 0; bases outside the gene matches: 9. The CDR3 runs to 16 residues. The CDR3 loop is CASSPPKGAVNTEAFF. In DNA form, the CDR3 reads TGTGCCAGCAGTCCCCCAAAGGGGGCGGTGAACACTGAAGCTTTCTTT.

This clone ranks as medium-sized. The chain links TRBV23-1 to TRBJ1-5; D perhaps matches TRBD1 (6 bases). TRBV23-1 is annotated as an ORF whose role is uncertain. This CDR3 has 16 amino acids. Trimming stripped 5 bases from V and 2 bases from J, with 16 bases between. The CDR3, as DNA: TGCGCCAGCAGTAGATTTGGGACAACCCGCAATCAGCCCCAGCATTTT. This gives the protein CASSRFGTTRNQPQHF.

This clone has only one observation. The DNA for the CDR3 is TGCAGTGCTACTCCTTACGAGCAGTACTTC. Its translation is CSATPYEQYF. The gene calls are TRBV20-1 and TRBJ2-7, with D unresolved. CDR3 length: 10 amino acids. The germline CDR1 and CDR2 sequences are DFQATT and SNEGSKA (reference sequence). Trimming took off 4 bases at V and 4 bases at J, with 5 bases between the two ends.

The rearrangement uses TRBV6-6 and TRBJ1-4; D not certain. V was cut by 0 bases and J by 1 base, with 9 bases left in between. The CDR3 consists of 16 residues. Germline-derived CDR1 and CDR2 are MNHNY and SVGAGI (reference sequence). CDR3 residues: CASSYSPRETNEKLFF. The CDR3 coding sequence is TGTGCCAGCAGTTACTCGCCCCGGGAAACTAATGAAAAACTGTTTTTT.